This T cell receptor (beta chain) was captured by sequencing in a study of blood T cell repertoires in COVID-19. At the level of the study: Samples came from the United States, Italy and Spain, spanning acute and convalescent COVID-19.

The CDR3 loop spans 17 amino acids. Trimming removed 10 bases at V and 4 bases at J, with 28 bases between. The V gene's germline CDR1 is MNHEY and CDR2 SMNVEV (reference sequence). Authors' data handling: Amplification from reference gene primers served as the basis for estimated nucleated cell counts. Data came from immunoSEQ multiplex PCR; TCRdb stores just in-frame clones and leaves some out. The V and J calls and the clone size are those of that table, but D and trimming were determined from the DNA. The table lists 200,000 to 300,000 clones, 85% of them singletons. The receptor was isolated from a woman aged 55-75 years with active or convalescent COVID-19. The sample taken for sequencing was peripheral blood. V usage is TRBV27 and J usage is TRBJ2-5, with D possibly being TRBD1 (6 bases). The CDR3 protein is CATSRGKQGLDRETQYF. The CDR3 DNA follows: TGTGCCACCTCAAGGGGGAAACAGGGCCTAGATCGAGAGACCCAGTACTTC.